These 26 T cell receptor beta chains share one sample of origin, sequenced in a study of blood T cell repertoires in COVID-19. TCRdb keeps only in-frame clones here, not all; method: immunoSEQ multiplex PCR. The sample has 70,000 to 90,000 clones, approximately 80% seen once. The sample was peripheral blood. The receptors were gathered from a human donor in a cohort sampled during active COVID-19.

The chain employs TRBV21-1 and TRBJ1-5; the table gives TRBD1 as D, unverified against the DNA. TRBV21-1 is reported as a pseudogene. The CDR3 length is 15 residues. Here the CDR3 DNA reads TGTGCCAGCACCTTCTCAGGGCGTAGCAATCAGCCCCAGCATTTT. This sequence encodes CASTFSGRSNQPQHF.

This rearrangement joins TRBV6-5 to TRBJ1-1; D might be TRBD1 (5 bases). Germline CDR1 is MNHEY and CDR2 is SVGAGI. Trimming removed 7 bases from V and 7 bases from J, with 22 bases in between. The CDR3 spans 15 residues. The CDR3 sequence is CASKVEVGTGGEAFF. CDR3 nucleotide sequence: TGTGCCAGCAAAGTAGAGGTCGGGACGGGAGGTGAAGCTTTCTTT.

V usage is TRBV5-4 and J usage is TRBJ1-2, with a possible D match to TRBD1 (6 bases). The CDR3 loop spans 12 amino acids. CDR1 and CDR2 from the germline V gene are SGHNT and YYREEE (reference sequence). Trimming shortened V by 1 base and J by 8 bases, and 9 bases separated the two germline ends. CDR3 region: CASSLSGVGYTF. The CDR3 bases are TGTGCCAGCAGCTTGTCAGGGGTAGGCTACACCTTC.

The chain recombines TRBV6-6 with TRBJ2-3; TRBD2 is a possible D gene (6 bases). Germline V gives CDR1 MNHNY, CDR2 SVGAGI (reference sequence). The V gene lost 6 bases and the J gene lost 2 bases, with 12 bases spanning the gap. This CDR3 contains 14 residues. CDR3 protein: CASSPGDFTDTQYF. The CDR3 bases are TGTGCCAGCAGCCCCGGGGACTTCACAGATACGCAGTATTTT.

This clone was seen once. The chain carries TRBV19 and TRBJ1-2; the match to TRBD1 covers 8 bases. The J segment lost 6 bases and the V segment lost 2 bases, leaving 8 bases of the junction unmatched. Germline values: CDR1 LNHDA, CDR2 SQIVND (reference sequence). This CDR3 has 15 amino acids. CDR3 sequence reads: CASSISQGGIDGYTF. In nucleotides, the CDR3 is TGTGCCAGTAGTATATCACAGGGGGGAATTGATGGCTACACCTTC.

The chain couples TRBV5-1 to TRBJ2-1, with D possibly matching TRBD2 (7 bases). The germline CDR1 and CDR2 sequences are SGHRS and YFSETQ. Trimming took off 0 bases at V and 8 bases at J, with 18 bases between the two ends. This CDR3 contains 16 residues. The CDR3 loop is CASSLGLAGGMDEQFF. The CDR3 DNA sequence: TGCGCCAGCAGCTTGGGACTAGCTGGGGGCATGGATGAGCAGTTCTTC.

V gene TRBV30 combines with J gene TRBJ2-1; D call uncertain. The CDR3 spans 12 residues. Germline V gene sequence: CDR1 GTSNPN, CDR2 SVGIG (reference sequence). Trimming took off 3 bases at V and 6 bases at J, with 9 bases between the two ends. CDR3 sequence (DNA): TGTGCCTGGAGACCAGCGCCCAATGAGCAGTTCTTC. Amino acids: CAWRPAPNEQFF.

The chain recombines TRBV25-1 with TRBJ2-7; D ambiguous. The germline V gene has CDR1 MGHDK and CDR2 SYGVNS. The CDR3 extends over 11 amino acids. V was trimmed by 6 bases and J by 0 bases, leaving 3 bases between them. This CDR3 is CASSSSYEQYF. CDR3 nucleotide sequence: TGTGCCAGCAGCAGCTCCTACGAGCAGTACTTC.

The chain joins TRBV6-6 to TRBJ1-1; D unresolved. Germline assignment: CDR1 MNHNY and CDR2 SVGAGI (reference sequence). V was trimmed by 7 bases and J by 1 base, leaving 7 bases between them. The CDR3 has 12 amino acids. The CDR3 here is CASTRENTEAFF. DNA of the CDR3: TGTGCCAGCACTAGAGAGAACACTGAAGCTTTCTTT.

The genes are TRBV7-9 and TRBJ1-3, with D hard to call. The CDR3 extends over 15 amino acids. Trimming took 8 bases from V and 2 from J, leaving 16 bases between them. Germline loops: CDR1 SEHNR, CDR2 FQNEAQ (reference sequence). The CDR3, as DNA: TGTGCCAGCCGGGGTTTACAGCGAACTGGAAACACCATATATTTT. It is translated as CASRGLQRTGNTIYF.

The chain employs TRBV9 and TRBJ2-7; D perhaps matches TRBD2 (6 bases). Germline CDR1 SGDLS, CDR2 YYNGEE. This CDR3 has 13 residues. V was pared by 4 bases and J by 3 bases, with 11 bases between. CDR3 loop: CASSTGLGYEQYF. Written as DNA, the CDR3 is TGTGCCAGCAGCACGGGACTCGGCTACGAGCAGTACTTC.

The CDR3 is CASSLLGNQPQHF. The CDR3 nucleotides are TGTGCCAGCAGTTTACTCGGGAATCAGCCCCAGCATTTT. The gene calls are TRBV28 and TRBJ1-5; D gene uncertain. CDR3 length: 13 amino acids. Germline V lookup: CDR1 MDHEN, CDR2 SYDVKM. The ends were cut back, 2 bases at V and 4 bases at J, with 6 bases in the middle.

The chain recombines TRBV3-1 (or the pseudogene TRBV3-2) with TRBJ1-2, with D possibly TRBD1 on 6 matching bases. Deletions cut 8 bases from V and 8 bases from J, with 18 bases between. The CDR3 runs 13 residues. Per germline, CDR1 LGHDT and CDR2 YNNKEL (reference sequence). The CDR3 sequence: CASSHQGGGGYTF. CDR3 DNA: TGTGCCAGCTCTCACCAAGGGGGGGGCGGCTACACCTTC.

The chain combines TRBV19 with TRBJ1-6, with 8 bases matching TRBD1. Losses at the gene ends were 5 bases for V and 4 bases for J; bases not matched to a gene: 10. Germline CDR1 reads LNHDA; CDR2 reads SQIVND (reference sequence). The CDR3 is made up of 17 amino acids. For the CDR3, the DNA is TGTGCCAGTAGTCTGCACCCGGACAGGGCTTATAATTCACCCCTCCACTTT. Translated: CASSLHPDRAYNSPLHF.

The chain couples TRBV24-1 to TRBJ2-1; D may be TRBD1 (6 bases). Between the trimmed V and J ends, which lost 5 bases and 5 bases, there was a span of 15 bases. CDR1 and CDR2 (germline): KGHDR, SFDVKD. This CDR3 is 15 amino acids long. DNA of the CDR3: TGTGCCACCAGTGGGGTAACAGGGAACAACAATGAGCAGTTCTTC. Encoded protein: CATSGVTGNNNEQFF.

The chain has TRBV2 and TRBJ1-1; possibly TRBD1 for D (5 bases). Looked up from germline, CDR1 is SNHLY and CDR2 is FYNNEI. The CDR3 covers 14 residues. The V and J ends lost 7 bases and 5 bases respectively, with 17 bases between them. The CDR3 DNA follows: TGTGCCAGCACCGGGGGGAACCCAGGTACTGAAGCTTTCTTT. It specifies CASTGGNPGTEAFF. The entire variable domain, with the rest obtained from reference TRBV2 and TRBJ1-1, is as follows: EPEVTQTPSHQVTQMGQEVILRCVPISNHLYFYWYRQILGQKVEFLVSFYNNEISEKSEIFDDQFSVERPDGSNFTLKIRSTKLEDSAMYFCASTGGNPGTEAFFGQGTRLTVV.

The rearrangement uses TRBV28 and TRBJ2-7; 15 bases are shared with TRBD2. J was trimmed by 3 bases and V by 7 bases; bases with no gene match: 10. CDR1 is MDHEN and CDR2 is SYDVKM in the germline V gene. The CDR3 is 17 amino acids. DNA of the CDR3: TGTGCCAGCACCCCCGCGCTGGGACTAGCGGGAGGCTACGAGCAGTACTTC. This translates into CASTPALGLAGGYEQYF.

The V call is TRBV7-9, the J call TRBJ2-1, with D possibly matching TRBD1 (5 bases). CDR1 and CDR2 from the germline V gene are SEHNR and FQNEAQ (reference sequence). This CDR3 spans 15 amino acids. Trimming removed 5 bases from V and 8 bases from J, with 19 bases in between. This CDR3 is CASSQMSLVGDEQFF. Here the CDR3 DNA reads TGTGCCAGCAGCCAAATGAGCCTCGTAGGGGATGAGCAGTTCTTC. The complete variable domain, with remaining parts taken from reference TRBV7-9 and TRBJ2-1, reads DTGVSQNPRHKITKRGQNVTFRCDPISEHNRLYWYRQTLGQGPEFLTYFQNEAQLEKSRLLSDRFSAERPKGSFSTLEIQRTEQGDSAMYLCASSQMSLVGDEQFFGPGTRLTVL.

The rearrangement joins TRBV27 to TRBJ1-1; D is possibly TRBD1 (6 bases). Germline-derived CDR1 and CDR2 are MNHEY and SMNVEV (reference sequence). Trimming left V 4 bases short and J 1 base short, with 13 bases between. This CDR3 region has 15 residues. Written as DNA, the CDR3 is TGTGCCAGCAGTTCCTGGGACAAACCGAACACTGAAGCTTTCTTT. Translation: CASSSWDKPNTEAFF.

J is TRBJ1-2 and V is TRBV6-6; unclear D gene. The CDR3 covers 14 residues. CDR1 and CDR2 (germline): MNHNY, SVGAGI (reference sequence). V lost 0 bases, J lost 8 bases, and 13 bases lay in between. The CDR3 sequence is CASSYSSSVRGYTF. Here the CDR3 DNA reads TGTGCCAGCAGTTACTCATCGAGCGTCCGGGGCTACACCTTC.

The CDR3 nucleotides are TGTGCCAGCCGCCCGGGTCCTGGCCGTGAAAAACTGTTTTTT. Translating gives CASRPGPGREKLFF. The chain employs TRBV28 and TRBJ1-4, with no clear D. This CDR3 spans 14 amino acids. CDR1 MDHEN and CDR2 SYDVKM come from the germline V gene. The V and J ends lost 8 bases and 7 bases respectively, with 17 bases between them.

The chain combines TRBV7-9 with TRBJ1-5; TRBD1 agrees at 7 bases. The CDR3 loop spans 15 amino acids. V was clipped by 2 bases and J by 0 bases; unmatched bases: 1. Germline V gives CDR1 SEHNR, CDR2 FQNEAQ (reference sequence). In DNA form, the CDR3 reads TGTGCCAGCAGCTTACAGGGGGATAGCAATCAGCCCCAGCATTTT. The encoded protein is CASSLQGDSNQPQHF.

The chain carries TRBV6-5 and TRBJ2-1; a weak D match, TRBD2 (7 bases). Germline loops: CDR1 MNHEY, CDR2 SVGAGI. The V gene lost 10 bases and the J gene lost 5 bases, with 21 bases spanning the gap. The CDR3 contains 15 residues. The chain's CDR3 is CATSSGASGNNEQFF. The DNA of the CDR3 is TGTGCCACCAGCTCGGGGGCTAGCGGAAACAATGAGCAGTTCTTC.

The chain carries TRBV18 and TRBJ1-1; 7 nucleotides match TRBD1. The CDR3 length is 15 residues. V lost 4 bases to trimming and J lost 2 bases; unmatched junction nucleotides: 7. Germline V gene data show CDR1 as KGHSH and CDR2 as LQKENI. The CDR3 loop is CASSRSGTANTEAFF. CDR3 DNA sequence: TGTGCCAGCTCACGCTCCGGGACAGCTAACACTGAAGCTTTCTTT.

The rearrangement joins TRBV18 to TRBJ2-7, with 7 bases that match TRBD2. This CDR3 contains 15 residues. Germline V gene data show CDR1 as KGHSH and CDR2 as LQKENI. J gave up 5 bases and V 1 base, and 8 bases lay outside the gene matches. CDR3 region: CASSPLGGSKNEQYF. The CDR3 nucleotides are TGTGCCAGCTCACCACTAGGCGGGAGTAAGAACGAGCAGTACTTC.

The chain uses TRBV4-2 and TRBJ2-3; the match to TRBD2 covers 8 bases. CDR1 LGHNA and CDR2 YNFKEQ come from the germline V gene. The V segment lost 0 bases and the J segment 7 bases; nucleotides outside the gene matches: 6. This CDR3 comprises 15 residues. CDR3 sequence (DNA): TGTGCCAGCAGCCAAGATTTCCGGGGGGGTAATACGCAGTATTTT. Translating gives CASSQDFRGGNTQYF.